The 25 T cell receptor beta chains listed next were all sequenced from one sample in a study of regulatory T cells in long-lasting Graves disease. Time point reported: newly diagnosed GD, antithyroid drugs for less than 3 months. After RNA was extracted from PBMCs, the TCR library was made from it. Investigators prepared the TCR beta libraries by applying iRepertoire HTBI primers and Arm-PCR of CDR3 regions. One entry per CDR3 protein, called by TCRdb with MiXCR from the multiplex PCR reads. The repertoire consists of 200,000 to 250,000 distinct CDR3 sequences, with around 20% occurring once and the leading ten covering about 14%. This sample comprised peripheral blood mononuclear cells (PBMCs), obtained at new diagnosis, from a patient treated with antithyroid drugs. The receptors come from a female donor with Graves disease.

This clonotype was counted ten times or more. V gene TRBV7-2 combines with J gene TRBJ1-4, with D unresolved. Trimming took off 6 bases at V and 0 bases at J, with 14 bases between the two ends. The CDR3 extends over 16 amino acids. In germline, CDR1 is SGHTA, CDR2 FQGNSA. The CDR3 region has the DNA TGTGCCAGCAGTCCTCGATGGGAGTCAACTAATGAAAAACTGTTTTTT. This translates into CASSPRWESTNEKLFF.

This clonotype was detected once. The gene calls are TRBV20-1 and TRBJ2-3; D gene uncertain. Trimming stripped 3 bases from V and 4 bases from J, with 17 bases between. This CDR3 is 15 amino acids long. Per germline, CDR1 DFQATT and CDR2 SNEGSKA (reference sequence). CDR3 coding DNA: TGCAGTGCTAGGGCAAGGGCCAGGCGCCCAGATACGCAGTATTTT. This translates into CSARARARRPDTQYF.

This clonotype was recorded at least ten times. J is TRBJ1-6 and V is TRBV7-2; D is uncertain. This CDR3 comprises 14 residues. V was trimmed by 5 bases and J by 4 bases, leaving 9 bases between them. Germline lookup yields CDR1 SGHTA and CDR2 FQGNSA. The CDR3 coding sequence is TGTGCCAGCAGCCCGTCTCAATATAATTCACCCCTCCACTTT. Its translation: CASSPSQYNSPLHF. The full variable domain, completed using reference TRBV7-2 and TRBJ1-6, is GAGVSQSPSNKVTEKGKDVELRCDPISGHTALYWYRQSLGQGLEFLIYFQGNSAPDKSGLPSDRFSAERTGGSVSTLTIQRTQQEDSAVYLCASSPSQYNSPLHFGNGTRLTVT.

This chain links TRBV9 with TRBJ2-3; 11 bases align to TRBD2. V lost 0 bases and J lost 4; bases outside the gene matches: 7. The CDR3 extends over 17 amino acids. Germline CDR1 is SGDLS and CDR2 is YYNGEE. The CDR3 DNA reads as TGTGCCAGCAGCGTAGACCTAGCGGGGGGTAGCGCAGATACGCAGTATTTT. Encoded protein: CASSVDLAGGSADTQYF. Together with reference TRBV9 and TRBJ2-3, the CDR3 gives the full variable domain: DSGVTQTPKHLITATGQRVTLRCSPRSGDLSVYWYQQSLDQGLQFLIQYYNGEERAKGNILERFSAQQFPDLHSELNLSSLELGDSALYFCASSVDLAGGSADTQYFGPGTRLTVL.

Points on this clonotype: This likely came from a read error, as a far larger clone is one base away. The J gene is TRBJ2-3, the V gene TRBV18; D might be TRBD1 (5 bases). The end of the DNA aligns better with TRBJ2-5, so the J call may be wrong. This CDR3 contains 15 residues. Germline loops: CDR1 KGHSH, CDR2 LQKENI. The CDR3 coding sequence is TGTGCCAGCTTACGAGCGCCAGGGCAGCCAGAGACCCAGTACTTC. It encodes CASLRAPGQPETQYF.

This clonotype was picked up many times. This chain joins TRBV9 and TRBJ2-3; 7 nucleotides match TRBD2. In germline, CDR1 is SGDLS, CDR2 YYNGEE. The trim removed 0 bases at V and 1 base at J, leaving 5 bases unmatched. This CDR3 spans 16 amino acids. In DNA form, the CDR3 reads TGTGCCAGCAGCGTAGGGCAGGCGGGAGGCACAGATACGCAGTATTTT. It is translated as CASSVGQAGGTDTQYF.

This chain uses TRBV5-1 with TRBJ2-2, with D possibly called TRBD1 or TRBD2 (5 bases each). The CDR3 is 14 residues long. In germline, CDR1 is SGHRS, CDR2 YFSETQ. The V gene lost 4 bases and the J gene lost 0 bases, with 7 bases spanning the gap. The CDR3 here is CASSGTSNTGELFF. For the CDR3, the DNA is TGCGCCAGCAGCGGGACCTCGAACACCGGGGAGCTGTTTTTT.

In nucleotides, the CDR3 is TGCAGTGCCCGGACTAGCGGGGGGGCCTTAGATACGCAGTATTTT. Translating it yields CSARTSGGALDTQYF. This rearrangement joins TRBV20-1 to TRBJ2-3; 15 nucleotides agree with TRBD2. V shed 6 bases, J shed 5 bases, and the junction held 6 bases outside the gene matches. Germline CDR1 DFQATT, CDR2 SNEGSKA (reference sequence). This CDR3 has 15 residues.

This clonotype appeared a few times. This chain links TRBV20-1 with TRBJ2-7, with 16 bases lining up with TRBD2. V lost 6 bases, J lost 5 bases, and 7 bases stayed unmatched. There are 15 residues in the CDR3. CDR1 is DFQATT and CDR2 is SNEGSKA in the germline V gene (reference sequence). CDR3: CSAHGTSGRADEQYF. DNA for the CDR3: TGCAGTGCCCATGGGACTAGCGGGAGGGCGGACGAGCAGTACTTC.

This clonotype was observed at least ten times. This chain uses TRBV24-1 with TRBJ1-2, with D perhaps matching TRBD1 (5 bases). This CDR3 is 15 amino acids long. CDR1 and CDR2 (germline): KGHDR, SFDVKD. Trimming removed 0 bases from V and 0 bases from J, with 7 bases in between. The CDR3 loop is CATSDLRGANYGYTF. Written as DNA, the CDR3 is TGTGCCACCAGTGATTTGCGAGGGGCTAACTATGGCTACACCTTC.

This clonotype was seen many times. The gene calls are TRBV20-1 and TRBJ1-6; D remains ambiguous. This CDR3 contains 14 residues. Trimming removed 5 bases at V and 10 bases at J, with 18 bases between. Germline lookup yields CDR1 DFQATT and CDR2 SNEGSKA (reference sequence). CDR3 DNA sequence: TGCAGTGCTCCTCCCACAAATACGAGGTCACCCCTCCACTTT. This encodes CSAPPTNTRSPLHF.

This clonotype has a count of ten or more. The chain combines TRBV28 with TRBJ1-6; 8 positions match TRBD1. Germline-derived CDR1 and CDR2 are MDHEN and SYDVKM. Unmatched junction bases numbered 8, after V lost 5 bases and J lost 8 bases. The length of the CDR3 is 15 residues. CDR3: CASSPPGTGDSPLHF. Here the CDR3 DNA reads TGTGCCAGCAGTCCACCCGGGACAGGAGATTCACCCCTCCACTTT. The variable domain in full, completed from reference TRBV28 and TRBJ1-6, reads DVKVTQSSRYLVKRTGEKVFLECVQDMDHENMFWYRQDPGLGLRLIYFSYDVKMKEKGDIPEGYSVSREKKERFSLILESASTNQTSMYLCASSPPGTGDSPLHFGNGTRLTVT.

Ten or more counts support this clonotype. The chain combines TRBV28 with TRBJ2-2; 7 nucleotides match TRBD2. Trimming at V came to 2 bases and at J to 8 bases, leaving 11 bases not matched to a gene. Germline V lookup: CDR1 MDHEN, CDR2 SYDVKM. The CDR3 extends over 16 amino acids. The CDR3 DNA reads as TGTGCCAGCAGTTTACCCTCTCGGGGAGGGTTGGGGGAGCTGTTTTTT. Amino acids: CASSLPSRGGLGELFF.

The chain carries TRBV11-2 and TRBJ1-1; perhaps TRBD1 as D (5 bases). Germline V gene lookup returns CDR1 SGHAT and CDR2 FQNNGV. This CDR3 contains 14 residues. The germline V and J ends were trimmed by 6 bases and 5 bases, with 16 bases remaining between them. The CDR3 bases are TGTGCCAGCAGGTCCCAGGGAGAGAGGACTGAAGCTTTCTTT. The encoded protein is CASRSQGERTEAFF.

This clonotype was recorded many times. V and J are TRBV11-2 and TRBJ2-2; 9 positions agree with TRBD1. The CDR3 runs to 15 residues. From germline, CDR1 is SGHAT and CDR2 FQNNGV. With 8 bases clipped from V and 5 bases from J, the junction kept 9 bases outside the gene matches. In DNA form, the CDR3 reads TGTGCCAGCGTCGCCGACAGGGGGGATACCGGGGAGCTGTTTTTT. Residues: CASVADRGDTGELFF.

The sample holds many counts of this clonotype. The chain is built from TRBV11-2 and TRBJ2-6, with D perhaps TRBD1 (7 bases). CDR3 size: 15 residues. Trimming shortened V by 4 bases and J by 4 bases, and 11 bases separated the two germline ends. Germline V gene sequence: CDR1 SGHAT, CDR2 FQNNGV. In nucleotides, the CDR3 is TGTGCCAGCAGCTCACAGGGGAGGGGGGCCAACGTCCTGACTTTC. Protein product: CASSSQGRGANVLTF.

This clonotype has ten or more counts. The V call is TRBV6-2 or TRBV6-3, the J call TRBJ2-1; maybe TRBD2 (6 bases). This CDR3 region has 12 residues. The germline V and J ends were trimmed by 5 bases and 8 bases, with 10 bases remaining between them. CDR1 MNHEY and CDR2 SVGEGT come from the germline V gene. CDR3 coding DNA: TGTGCCAGCAGTGAATGGAGGGATGAGCAGTTCTTC. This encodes CASSEWRDEQFF.

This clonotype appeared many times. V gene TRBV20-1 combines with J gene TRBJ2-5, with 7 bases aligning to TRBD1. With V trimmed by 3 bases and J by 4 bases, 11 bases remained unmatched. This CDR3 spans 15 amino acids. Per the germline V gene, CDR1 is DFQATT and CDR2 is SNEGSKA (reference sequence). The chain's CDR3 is CSASLTTGDGETQYF. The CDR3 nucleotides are TGCAGTGCTAGCCTAACAACAGGGGATGGAGAGACCCAGTACTTC.

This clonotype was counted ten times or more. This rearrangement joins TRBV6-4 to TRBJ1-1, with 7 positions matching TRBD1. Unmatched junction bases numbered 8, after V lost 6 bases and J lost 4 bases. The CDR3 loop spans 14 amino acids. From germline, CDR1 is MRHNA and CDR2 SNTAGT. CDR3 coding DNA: TGTGCCAGCAGGACGACAGGGACGAGCACTGAAGCTTTCTTT. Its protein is CASRTTGTSTEAFF.

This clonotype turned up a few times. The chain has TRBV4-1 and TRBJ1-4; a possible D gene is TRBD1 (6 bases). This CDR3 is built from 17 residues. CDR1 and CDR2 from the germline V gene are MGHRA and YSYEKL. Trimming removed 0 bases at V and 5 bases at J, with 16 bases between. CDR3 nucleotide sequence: TGCGCCAGCAGCCAAGAAGGTCAGGGGCAGGGAAATGAAAAACTGTTTTTT. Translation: CASSQEGQGQGNEKLFF.

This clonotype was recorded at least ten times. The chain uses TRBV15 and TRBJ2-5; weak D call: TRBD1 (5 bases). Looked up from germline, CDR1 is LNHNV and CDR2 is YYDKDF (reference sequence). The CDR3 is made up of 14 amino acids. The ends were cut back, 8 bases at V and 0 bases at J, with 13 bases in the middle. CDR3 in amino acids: CATAIRQNQETQYF. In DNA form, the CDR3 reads TGTGCCACCGCTATTCGACAGAACCAAGAGACCCAGTACTTC.

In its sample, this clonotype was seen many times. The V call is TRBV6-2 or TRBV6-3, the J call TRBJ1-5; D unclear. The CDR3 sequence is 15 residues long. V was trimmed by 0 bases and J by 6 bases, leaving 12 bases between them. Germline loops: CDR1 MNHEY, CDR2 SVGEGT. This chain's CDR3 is CASSYSRPVGQPQHF. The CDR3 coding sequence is TGTGCCAGCAGTTACTCGAGGCCTGTTGGTCAGCCCCAGCATTTT.

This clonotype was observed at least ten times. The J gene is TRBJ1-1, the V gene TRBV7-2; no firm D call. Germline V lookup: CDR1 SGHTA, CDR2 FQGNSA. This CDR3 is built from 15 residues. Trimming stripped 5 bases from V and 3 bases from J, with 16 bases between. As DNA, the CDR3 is TGTGCCAGCAGCGCAACCTCGAGCGGATACACTGAAGCTTTCTTT. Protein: CASSATSSGYTEAFF.

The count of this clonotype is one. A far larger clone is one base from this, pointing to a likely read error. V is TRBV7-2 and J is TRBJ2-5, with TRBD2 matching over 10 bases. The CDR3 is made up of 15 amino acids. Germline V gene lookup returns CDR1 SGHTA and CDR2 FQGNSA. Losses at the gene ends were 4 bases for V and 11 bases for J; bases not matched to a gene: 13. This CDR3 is CASSSLAGAYNEQYF. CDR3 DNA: TGTGCCAGCAGCTCTCTAGCGGGAGCCTACAATGAGCAGTACTTC.

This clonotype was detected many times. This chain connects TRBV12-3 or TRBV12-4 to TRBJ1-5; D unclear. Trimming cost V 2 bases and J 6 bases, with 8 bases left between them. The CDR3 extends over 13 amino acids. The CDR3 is CASSLNFGQPQHF. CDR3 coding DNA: TGTGCCAGCAGTTTAAATTTTGGTCAGCCCCAGCATTTT.